Presented here are 16 T cell receptor beta chains from one specimen sequenced in a study of CD4 T cells in relation to SARS-CoV-2 and coronaviruses. Clones were sequenced by immunoSEQ multiplex PCR, and TCRdb holds only the in-frame ones, with some missing. The sample has 22,000 or so clones; just under 70% are singletons. These receptors have no known antigen. The unexposed donors gave CD4+ T cells in about 2011-2018, prior to COVID-19. After ten to eleven days of culture, CD4+ T cells were isolated. The specimen sequenced was CD4+ T cells from PBMCs, cultured in vitro. The receptors were sampled from a human donor in good health.

The chain couples TRBV10-3 to TRBJ2-7; D not resolved. CDR3 length: 14 amino acids. V was pared by 0 bases and J by 3 bases, with 9 bases between. Germline V gene sequence: CDR1 ENHRY, CDR2 SYGVKD. CDR3 residues: CAISESIGNYEQYF. As DNA, the CDR3 is TGTGCCATCAGTGAGTCGATAGGGAACTACGAGCAGTACTTC.

The chain has TRBV4-3 and TRBJ1-3; D not certain. This CDR3 has 17 amino acids. The V and J ends lost 0 bases and 0 bases respectively, with 12 bases between them. Germline V lookup: CDR1 LGHNA, CDR2 YSLEER. The CDR3 DNA reads TGCGCCAGCAGCCAAGAAACCGACTCCCGCTCTGGAAACACCATATATTTT. Translating it yields CASSQETDSRSGNTIYF.

This chain connects TRBV11-1 to TRBJ2-7; 7 nucleotides line up with TRBD1. The CDR3 consists of 13 residues. Germline CDR1 SGHAT, CDR2 FQDESV (reference sequence). V trimming: 5 bases; J trimming: 6 bases; junction bases outside the gene matches: 7. The CDR3 reads CASSKDRVGEQYF. The CDR3 DNA is TGTGCCAGCAGCAAAGACAGGGTTGGCGAGCAGTACTTC.

The rearrangement joins TRBV4-3 to TRBJ1-2; no reliable D call. The CDR3 loop spans 13 amino acids. CDR1 LGHNA and CDR2 YSLEER come from the germline V gene. Deletions cut 0 bases from V and 7 bases from J, with 9 bases between. The CDR3 DNA reads TGCGCCAGCAGCCAAGATCGAGGGCCTGGCTACACCTTC. Translating it yields CASSQDRGPGYTF.

This clone was detected only a few times. The chain employs TRBV10-2 and TRBJ1-2; weak D call: TRBD1 (5 bases). The CDR3 spans 14 residues. Deletions cut 3 bases from V and 3 bases from J, with 11 bases between. Germline CDR1 is WSHSY and CDR2 is SAAADI. This CDR3 reads CASSDGAGYYGYTF. CDR3 in DNA: TGCGCCAGCAGTGATGGGGCGGGGTACTATGGCTACACCTTC.

This chain joins TRBV7-3 and TRBJ2-7; D possibly corresponds to TRBD2 (5 bases). The germline V gene has CDR1 SGHTA and CDR2 FQGTGA. This CDR3 region has 15 residues. Deletions cut 1 base from V and 2 bases from J, with 12 bases between. CDR3 DNA: TGTGCCAGCAGCTTAATGCCAGCGGAGACCTACGAGCAGTACTTC. Residues: CASSLMPAETYEQYF.

This chain links TRBV6-5 with TRBJ1-3; TRBD1 is a possible D gene (6 bases). There are 15 residues in the CDR3. Germline values: CDR1 MNHEY, CDR2 SVGAGI. Trimming removed 0 bases from V and 2 bases from J, with 8 bases in between. The CDR3 bases are TGTGCCAGCAGTTACTCTGGGGGGCCTGGAAACACCATATATTTT. Translated: CASSYSGGPGNTIYF.

This clone was counted only a few times. The chain combines TRBV9 with TRBJ1-2, with D perhaps matching TRBD1 (6 bases). The germline V and J ends were trimmed by 0 bases and 5 bases, with 14 bases remaining between them. Germline-derived CDR1 and CDR2 are SGDLS and YYNGEE. The CDR3 extends over 15 amino acids. The CDR3 coding sequence is TGTGCCAGCAGCGTAGGGACAGCCGGACCTTATGGCTACACCTTC. Its protein is CASSVGTAGPYGYTF.

The rearrangement links TRBV2 to TRBJ1-2, with D unresolved. Germline CDR1 SNHLY, CDR2 FYNNEI. This CDR3 is built from 13 residues. The V gene lost 3 bases and the J gene lost 8 bases, with 13 bases spanning the gap. CDR3 nucleotide sequence: TGTGCCAGCAGTGACTTTGGGTCCCGGGGCTACACCTTC. Residues: CASSDFGSRGYTF. Filled out from reference TRBV2 and TRBJ1-2, the complete variable domain reads EPEVTQTPSHQVTQMGQEVILRCVPISNHLYFYWYRQILGQKVEFLVSFYNNEISEKSEIFDDQFSVERPDGSNFTLKIRSTKLEDSAMYFCASSDFGSRGYTFGSGTRLTVV.

The chain employs TRBV7-9 and TRBJ1-1, with D possibly matching TRBD1 (5 bases). This CDR3 spans 17 amino acids. Germline CDR1 is SEHNR and CDR2 is FQNEAQ (reference sequence). V was clipped by 1 base and J by 5 bases, with 20 bases between them. The CDR3 spells CASSLDIWGRESTEAFF. The CDR3 region has the DNA TGTGCCAGCAGCTTAGATATATGGGGCAGGGAAAGTACTGAAGCTTTCTTT.

The gene calls are TRBV3-1 (or the pseudogene TRBV3-2) and TRBJ2-2; 8 nucleotides line up with TRBD1. The CDR3 is made up of 13 amino acids. J lost 5 bases, V lost 8 bases, and 4 bases had no gene match. The V gene's germline CDR1 is LGHDT and CDR2 YNNKEL (reference sequence). As DNA, the CDR3 is TGTGCCAGCCGGACAGGGTTAACCGGGGAGCTGTTTTTT. It encodes CASRTGLTGELFF.

This chain uses TRBV4-3 with TRBJ2-1; D is unclear. Germline V gene data show CDR1 as LGHNA and CDR2 as YSLEER. The CDR3 runs 14 residues. V lost 0 bases and J lost 4, with 7 bases in between. Here the CDR3 DNA reads TGCGCCAGCAGCCAAGATTGGTTATACAATGAGCAGTTCTTC. Encoded protein: CASSQDWLYNEQFF.

This chain joins TRBV9 and TRBJ2-1; D possibly corresponds to TRBD2 (6 bases). The CDR3 is made up of 15 amino acids. Germline loops: CDR1 SGDLS, CDR2 YYNGEE. Deletions cut 3 bases from V and 5 bases from J, with 15 bases between. The CDR3 sequence is CASSAPPGLDNEQFF. The DNA of the CDR3 is TGTGCCAGCAGCGCACCACCGGGACTCGACAATGAGCAGTTCTTC.

The chain uses TRBV9 and TRBJ1-4; a weak D match, TRBD1 (5 bases). This CDR3 has 14 residues. Germline V gene sequence: CDR1 SGDLS, CDR2 YYNGEE. Between the trimmed V and J ends, which lost 3 bases and 0 bases, there was a span of 6 bases. The CDR3 nucleotides read TGTGCCAGCAGCGCGACAGCAACTAATGAAAAACTGTTTTTT. It yields the protein CASSATATNEKLFF.

The CDR3 protein is CASSYSALYEQYF. The CDR3 bases are TGTGCCAGCAGTTACTCGGCCCTATACGAGCAGTACTTC. This rearrangement joins TRBV6-2 or TRBV6-3 to TRBJ2-7, with D hard to call. Germline CDR1 MNHEY, CDR2 SVGEGT. V lost 0 bases and J 4 bases, leaving 7 bases between the germline ends. The CDR3 runs 13 residues.

The chain employs TRBV7-8 and TRBJ2-5, with 13 positions matching TRBD2. CDR1 and CDR2 (germline): SGHVS, FQNEAQ. Trimming removed 4 bases from V and 0 bases from J; junction bases left unmatched: 2. This CDR3 has 16 amino acids. CDR3 nucleotides: TGTGCCAGCAGCTGGGGGACTAGCGGGAACCAAGAGACCCAGTACTTC. Its protein product is CASSWGTSGNQETQYF. The full variable domain, completed using reference TRBV7-8 and TRBJ2-5, is GAGVSQSPRYKVAKRGQDVALRCDPISGHVSLFWYQQALGQGPEFLTYFQNEAQLDKSGLPSDRFFAERPEGSVSTLKIQRTQQEDSAVYLCASSWGTSGNQETQYFGPGTRLLVL.